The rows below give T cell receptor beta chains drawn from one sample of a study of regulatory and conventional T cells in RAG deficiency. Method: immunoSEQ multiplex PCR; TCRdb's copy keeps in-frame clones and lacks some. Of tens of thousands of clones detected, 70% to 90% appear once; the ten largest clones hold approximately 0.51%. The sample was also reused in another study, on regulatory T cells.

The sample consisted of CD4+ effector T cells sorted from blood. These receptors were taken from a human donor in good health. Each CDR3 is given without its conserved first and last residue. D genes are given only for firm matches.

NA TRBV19 ASSHRERHYEQY
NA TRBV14 ASSQSRGGTEAF
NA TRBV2 ASSPDRWSTEAF
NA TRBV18 ASSPQLNTEAF
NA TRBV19 ASSIDRGNTGELF
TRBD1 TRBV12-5 ASGPGQGSSYEQY
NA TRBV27 ASSSSRTAIGLKF
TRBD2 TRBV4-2 ASSQDQGTSGYEQY
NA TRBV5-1 ASNSVPGATDTQY
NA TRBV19 ASSIARERTGELF
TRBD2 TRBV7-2 ASSLVAGGPGELF
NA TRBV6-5 ASSGLAQSSYEQY
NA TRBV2 ASSVARAANQPQH
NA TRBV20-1 SAGGSTQY
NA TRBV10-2 ASSESRYRIQASYGYT
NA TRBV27 ASSSAGAAGLRYT
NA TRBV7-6 ASSLSTAYNEKLF
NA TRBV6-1 ASSELQVAREQY
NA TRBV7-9 ASSPERGVNTEAF
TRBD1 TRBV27 ARTGDSNQPQH
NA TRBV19 ASSIGGGGRNEQF
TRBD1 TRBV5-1 ASGAGQPNEKLF
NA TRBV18 ASSQYREVRYGYT
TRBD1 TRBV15 ATSTPGGEVKLF
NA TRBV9 ASSPPSTRLNNEQF
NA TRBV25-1 ASSESSKPDYGYT
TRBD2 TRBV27 ASGESLHGLVSSYNEQF
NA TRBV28 ASSLTGIMVWQY
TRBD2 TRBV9 ASSSGGETQY
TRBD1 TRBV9 ASSASQGWNEKLF
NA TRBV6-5 ASSYGGGVYGYT
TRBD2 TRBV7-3 ASSPRSSGTGDTQY
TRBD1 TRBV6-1 ASSSYRGSTDTQY
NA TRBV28 ASSLIVHEQY
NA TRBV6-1 ASSEAGRNTEAF
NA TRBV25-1 ASSESRRVLH
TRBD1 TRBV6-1 ASGQGGNYGYT
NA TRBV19 ASSIDLRVSGNTIY
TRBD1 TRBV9 ASSSLGQGLNYGYT
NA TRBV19 ASSSIGSGWY
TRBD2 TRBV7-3 ASSLGGRRTDTQY
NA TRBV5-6 ASSLAQGGYEQY
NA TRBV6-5 ASSLGGDVGNTIY
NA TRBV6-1 ASKSATETQY
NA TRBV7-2 ASSSTGQPYNEQF